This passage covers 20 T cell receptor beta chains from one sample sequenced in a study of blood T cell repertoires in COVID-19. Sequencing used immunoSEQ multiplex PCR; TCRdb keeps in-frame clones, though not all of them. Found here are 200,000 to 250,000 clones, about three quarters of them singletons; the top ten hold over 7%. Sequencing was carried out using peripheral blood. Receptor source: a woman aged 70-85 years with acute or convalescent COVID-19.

The CDR3, as DNA: TGCGCCAGCAGCCAAGGGCCCGTCGGCACAGATACGCAGTATTTT. Amino acids: CASSQGPVGTDTQYF. This sequence joins TRBV4-3 and TRBJ2-3; D unclear. The V end lost 1 base, the J end lost 1 base, and 9 bases lay between the germline ends. This CDR3 spans 15 amino acids. Germline V gene lookup returns CDR1 LGHNA and CDR2 YSLEER.

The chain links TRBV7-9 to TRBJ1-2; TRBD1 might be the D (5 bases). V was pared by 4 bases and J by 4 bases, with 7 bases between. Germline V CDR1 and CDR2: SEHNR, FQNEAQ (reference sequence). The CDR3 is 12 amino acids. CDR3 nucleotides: TGTGCCAGCAGCTACAGGCTCTATGGCTACACCTTC. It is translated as CASSYRLYGYTF.

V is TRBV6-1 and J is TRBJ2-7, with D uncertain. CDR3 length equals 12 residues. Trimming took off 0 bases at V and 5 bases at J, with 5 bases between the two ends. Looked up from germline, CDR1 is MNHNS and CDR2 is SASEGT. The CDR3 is CASSEARNEQYF. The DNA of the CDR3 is TGTGCCAGCAGTGAAGCGCGGAACGAGCAGTACTTC.

The CDR3 DNA sequence: TGTGCCAGCCAGGGGCAGGGGGCCCAGACCCAGTACTTC. Protein sequence: CASQGQGAQTQYF. The J gene is TRBJ2-5, the V gene TRBV25-1; TRBD1 agrees at 8 bases. V trimming: 8 bases; J trimming: 6 bases; junction bases outside the gene matches: 8. From germline, CDR1 is MGHDK and CDR2 SYGVNS. This CDR3 comprises 13 residues.

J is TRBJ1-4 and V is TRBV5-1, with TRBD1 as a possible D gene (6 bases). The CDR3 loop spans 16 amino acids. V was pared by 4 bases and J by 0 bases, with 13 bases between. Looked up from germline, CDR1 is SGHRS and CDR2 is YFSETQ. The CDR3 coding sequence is TGCGCCAGCAGCGTAGGGGGGGTAGCAACTAATGAAAAACTGTTTTTT. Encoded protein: CASSVGGVATNEKLFF.

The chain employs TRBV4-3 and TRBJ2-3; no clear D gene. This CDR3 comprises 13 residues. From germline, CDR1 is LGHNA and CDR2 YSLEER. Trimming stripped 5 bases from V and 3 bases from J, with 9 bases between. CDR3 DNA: TGCGCCAGCAGCGAGTTGAGGACAGATACGCAGTATTTT. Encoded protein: CASSELRTDTQYF.

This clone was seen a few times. The DNA of the CDR3 is TGTGCCAGTGGCAGAGGGGGCCGGGGAAACATTCAGTACTTC. Its translation is CASGRGGRGNIQYF. This chain uses TRBV19 with TRBJ2-4; the match to TRBD1 covers 7 bases. J was trimmed by 6 bases and V by 8 bases; bases with no gene match: 10. Germline V gene data show CDR1 as LNHDA and CDR2 as SQIVND (reference sequence). The CDR3 spans 14 residues.

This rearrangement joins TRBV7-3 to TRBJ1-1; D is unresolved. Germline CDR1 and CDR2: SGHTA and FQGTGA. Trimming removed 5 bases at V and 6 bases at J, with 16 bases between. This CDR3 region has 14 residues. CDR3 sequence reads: CASSPGLERAEAFF. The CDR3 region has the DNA TGTGCCAGCAGCCCCGGCCTAGAGAGGGCTGAAGCTTTCTTT.

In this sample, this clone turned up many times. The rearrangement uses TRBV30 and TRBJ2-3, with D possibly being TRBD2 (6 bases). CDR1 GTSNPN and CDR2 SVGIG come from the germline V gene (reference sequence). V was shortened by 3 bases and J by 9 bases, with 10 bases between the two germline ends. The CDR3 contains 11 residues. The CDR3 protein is CAWSGSRTQYF. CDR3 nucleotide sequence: TGTGCCTGGAGCGGGAGTAGAACGCAGTATTTT.

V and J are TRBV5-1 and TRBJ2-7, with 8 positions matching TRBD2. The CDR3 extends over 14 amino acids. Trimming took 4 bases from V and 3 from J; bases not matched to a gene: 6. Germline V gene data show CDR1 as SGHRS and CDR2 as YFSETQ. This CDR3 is CASSPGGADYEQYV. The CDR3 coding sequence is TGCGCCAGCAGCCCGGGGGGGGCTGACTACGAGCAGTACGTC.

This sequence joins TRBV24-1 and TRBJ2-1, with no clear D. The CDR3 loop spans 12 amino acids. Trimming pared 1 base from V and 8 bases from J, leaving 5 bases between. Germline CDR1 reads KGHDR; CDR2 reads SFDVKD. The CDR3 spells CATSDFIHEQFF. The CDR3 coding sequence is TGTGCCACCAGTGATTTCATCCATGAGCAGTTCTTC.

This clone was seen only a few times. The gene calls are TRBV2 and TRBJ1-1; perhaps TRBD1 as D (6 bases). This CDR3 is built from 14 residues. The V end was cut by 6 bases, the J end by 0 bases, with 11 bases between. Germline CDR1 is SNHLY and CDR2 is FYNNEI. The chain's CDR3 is CASRSGQLNTEAFF. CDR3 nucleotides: TGTGCCAGCAGGTCTGGACAGCTGAACACTGAAGCTTTCTTT.

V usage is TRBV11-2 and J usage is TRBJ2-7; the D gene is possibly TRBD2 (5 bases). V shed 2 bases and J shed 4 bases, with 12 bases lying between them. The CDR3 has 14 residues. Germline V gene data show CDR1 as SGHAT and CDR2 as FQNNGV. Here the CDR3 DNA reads TGTGCCAGCAGCTTAAGCGTTCCGGGATACGAGCAGTACTTC. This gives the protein CASSLSVPGYEQYF. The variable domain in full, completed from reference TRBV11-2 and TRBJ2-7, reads EAGVAQSPRYKIIEKRQSVAFWCNPISGHATLYWYQQILGQGPKLLIQFQNNGVVDDSQLPKDRFSAERLKGVDSTLKIQPAKLEDSAVYLCASSLSVPGYEQYFGPGTRLTVT.

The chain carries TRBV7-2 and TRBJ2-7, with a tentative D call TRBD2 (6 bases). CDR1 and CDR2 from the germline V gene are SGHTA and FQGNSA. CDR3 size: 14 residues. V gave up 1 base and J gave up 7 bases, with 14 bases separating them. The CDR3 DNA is TGTGCCAGCAGCTTAGGCGGGACTCTGCGGGAGCAGTACTTC. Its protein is CASSLGGTLREQYF.

The CDR3 nucleotides read TGTGCCAGCAGCTTAGGGAATAGACTAGGCCCCTATGAGCAGTTCTTC. The encoded protein is CASSLGNRLGPYEQFF. The chain couples TRBV7-2 to TRBJ2-1; TRBD2 might be the D (6 bases). The germline V gene encodes CDR1 SGHTA and CDR2 FQGNSA. The V gene lost 1 base and the J gene lost 8 bases, with 18 bases spanning the gap. The CDR3 sequence is 16 residues long.

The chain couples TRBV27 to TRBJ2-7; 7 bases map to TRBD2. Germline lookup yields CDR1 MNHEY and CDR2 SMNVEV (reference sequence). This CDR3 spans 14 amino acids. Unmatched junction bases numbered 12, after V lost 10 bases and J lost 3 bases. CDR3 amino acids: CAIPLAAGDYEQYF. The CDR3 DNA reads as TGTGCCATCCCCCTAGCCGCGGGGGACTACGAGCAGTACTTC.

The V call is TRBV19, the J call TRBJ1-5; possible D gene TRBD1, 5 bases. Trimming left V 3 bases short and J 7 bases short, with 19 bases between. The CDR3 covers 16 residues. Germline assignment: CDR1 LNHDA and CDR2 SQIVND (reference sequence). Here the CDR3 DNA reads TGTGCCAGTAGTATCCTCGGCGGGACTCTAGGGCAGCCCCAGCATTTT. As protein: CASSILGGTLGQPQHF.

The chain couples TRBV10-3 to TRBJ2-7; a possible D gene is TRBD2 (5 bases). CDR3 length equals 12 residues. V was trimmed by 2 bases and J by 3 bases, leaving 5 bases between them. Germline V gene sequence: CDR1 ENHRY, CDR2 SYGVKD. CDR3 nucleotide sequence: TGTGCCATCAGTGAGACTAGCTACGAGCAGTACTTC. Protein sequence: CAISETSYEQYF.

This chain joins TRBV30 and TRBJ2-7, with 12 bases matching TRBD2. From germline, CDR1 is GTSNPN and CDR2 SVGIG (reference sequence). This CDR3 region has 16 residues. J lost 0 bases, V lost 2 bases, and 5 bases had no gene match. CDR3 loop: CAWSWTSGMSSYEQYF. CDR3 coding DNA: TGTGCCTGGAGTTGGACTAGCGGGATGAGCTCCTACGAGCAGTACTTC.

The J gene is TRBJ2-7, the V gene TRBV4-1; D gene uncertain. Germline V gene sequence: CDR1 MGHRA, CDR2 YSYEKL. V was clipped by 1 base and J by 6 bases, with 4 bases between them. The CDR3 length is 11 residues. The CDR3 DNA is TGCGCCAGCAGCCAAGGCGCCGAGCAGTACTTC. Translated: CASSQGAEQYF.